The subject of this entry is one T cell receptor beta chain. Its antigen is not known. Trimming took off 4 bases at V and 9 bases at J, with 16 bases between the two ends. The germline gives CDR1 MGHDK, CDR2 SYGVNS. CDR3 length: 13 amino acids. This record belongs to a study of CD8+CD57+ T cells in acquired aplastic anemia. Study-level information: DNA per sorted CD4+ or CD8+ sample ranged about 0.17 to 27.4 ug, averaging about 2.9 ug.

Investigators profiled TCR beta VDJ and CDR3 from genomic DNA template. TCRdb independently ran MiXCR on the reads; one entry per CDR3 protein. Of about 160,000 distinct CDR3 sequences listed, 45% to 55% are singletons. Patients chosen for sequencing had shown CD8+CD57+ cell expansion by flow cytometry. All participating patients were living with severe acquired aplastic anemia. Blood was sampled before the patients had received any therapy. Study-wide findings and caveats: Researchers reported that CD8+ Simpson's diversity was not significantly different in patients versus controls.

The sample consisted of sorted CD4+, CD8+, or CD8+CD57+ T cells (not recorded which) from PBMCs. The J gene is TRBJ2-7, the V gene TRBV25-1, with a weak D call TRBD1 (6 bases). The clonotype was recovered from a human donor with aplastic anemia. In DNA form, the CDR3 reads TGTGCCAGCAGTGCGGACGACAGGCGGCGGCAGTACTTC. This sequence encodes CASSADDRRRQYF.